The source of this T cell receptor (beta chain) is a study of T cells in Graves' hyperthyroidism and ophthalmopathy. An approximately 10 ml volume of fresh peripheral blood provided the PBMCs. What was amplified from RNA transcripts were TCR beta CDR3 regions. HTBI primers drove first-round RT-PCR of the TCR CDR3. Via MiXCR, TCRdb re-called the multiplex PCR reads, giving one row per CDR3 protein. The profile shows 250,000 to 400,000 distinct CDR3 sequences, about an eighth of them singletons. V was clipped by 0 bases and J by 3 bases; unmatched bases: 1. Germline CDR1 is PRHDT and CDR2 is FYEKMQ (reference sequence). This CDR3 contains 15 residues.

The TCR originated in a woman between 40 and 55 years old with Graves' ophthalmopathy. The chain couples TRBV13 to TRBJ2-7; TRBD2 matches at 11 bases. The sample consisted of blood. CDR3 nucleotides: TGTGCCAGCAGCTTAGGTCTAGCGGGGGGCTACGAGCAGTACTTC. Translation gives CASSLGLAGGYEQYF.